Listed below are T cell receptor beta chains from one sample, sequenced in a study of shared clonotypes between healthy human individuals. The table came from immunoSEQ multiplex PCR; TCRdb's copy has only in-frame clones and leaves some out. Of about 580,000 clones detected, about 98% appear once; the ten largest clones hold more than 0.3%. Sequenced sample: naive CD8+ T cells sorted from blood. The receptors originated from a man aged 25 to 40 in good health. CDR3s include the opening cysteine and the closing phenylalanine or tryptophan. A D gene is named only where the DNA matches it firmly. Where a row states a size, it is once, few, many or the class of an expanded clone; other rows omit it.

CDR3nt	CDR3aa	d_gene	abundance	v_gene	j_gene
TGTGCCAGCAGTTTCGGGCTAGCGGGGTCCTACAATGAGCAGTTCTTC	CASSFGLAGSYNEQFF	TRBD2	few	TRBV27	TRBJ2-1
TGTGCCTGGGGTTCGGTCAATGAGCAGTTCTTC	CAWGSVNEQFF	.	.	TRBV30	TRBJ2-1
TGTGCCAGCGGTGACTGGGGTAGCGGGGATCAAGAGACCCAGTACTTC	CASGDWGSGDQETQYF	TRBD2	.	TRBV27	TRBJ2-5
TGTGCCAGCAGCTTAGCTGAGGGGGGCACCTACGAGCAGTACTTC	CASSLAEGGTYEQYF	.	.	TRBV7-6	TRBJ2-7
TGTGCCAGTGACAGCGCGGGCTCCTACGAGCAGTACTTC	CASDSAGSYEQYF	.	once	TRBV28	TRBJ2-7
TGCGCCAGCAGCCAAGCAGGACAGGGTCCCTACAATGAGCAGTTCTTC	CASSQAGQGPYNEQFF	TRBD1	.	TRBV4-3	TRBJ2-1
TGTGCCAGCAGAGACCATGAAAAACTGTTTTTT	CASRDHEKLFF	.	once	TRBV6-5	TRBJ1-4
TGTGCCAGCAGTTTGGGCCCGAACACTGAAGCTTTCTTT	CASSLGPNTEAFF	.	.	TRBV27	TRBJ1-1
TGCGCCAGCAGCCAAGATCGGTTGATGGTTTACGGGGAGCTGTTTTTT	CASSQDRLMVYGELFF	.	.	TRBV4-1	TRBJ2-2
TGTGCCAGCAGCTTTCCGGATCAAGACTATGGCTACACCTTC	CASSFPDQDYGYTF	.	.	TRBV7-6	TRBJ1-2
TGTGCCAGCAGGCTCGACAGTTCACGGAGCTATGGCTACACCTTC	CASRLDSSRSYGYTF	.	.	TRBV27	TRBJ1-2
TGCGCCAGCAGCTCGAACAGGGGAGAAACTGAAGCTTTCTTT	CASSSNRGETEAFF	TRBD1	.	TRBV4-1	TRBJ1-1
TGTGCCAGCAGCTTCCGGGACACGGAAAAACTGTTTTTT	CASSFRDTEKLFF	.	.	TRBV7-9	TRBJ1-4
TGTGCCAGCAGCTTAGACCCCATGACACTAGCGGCCGACTACGAGCAGTACTTC	CASSLDPMTLAADYEQYF	TRBD2	.	TRBV7-8	TRBJ2-7
TGCGCCAGCAGCACGACAGGAAATCAGCCCCAGCATTTT	CASSTTGNQPQHF	.	once	TRBV4-1	TRBJ1-5
TGTGCCAGCAGCCCCTTAGGGGAGAGCACTGAAGCTTTCTTT	CASSPLGESTEAFF	.	.	TRBV27	TRBJ1-1
TGTGCCAGCAGCTTAACGGGAGAGGGCTACAATGAGCAGTTCTTC	CASSLTGEGYNEQFF	.	once	TRBV13	TRBJ2-1
TGTGCCAGCAGCCCCGGAGGTGAAAAACTGTTTTTT	CASSPGGEKLFF	.	.	TRBV9	TRBJ1-4
TGTGCCAGCAGCCAGGGGGACGCTAACTATGGCTACACCTTC	CASSQGDANYGYTF	TRBD1	.	TRBV5-5	TRBJ1-2
TGTGCCAGCGAGGGACAGGGGTCCTACGAGCAGTACTTC	CASEGQGSYEQYF	TRBD1	.	TRBV6-6	TRBJ2-7
TGTGCCAGCAGCCCGTATCCCCGGGACAGCCAATCCTACGAGCAGTACTTC	CASSPYPRDSQSYEQYF	TRBD1	.	TRBV5-8	TRBJ2-7
TGTGCCAGCTCCACGAGAGCGGGAGCTGAGCAGTTCTTC	CASSTRAGAEQFF	TRBD2	.	TRBV2	TRBJ2-1
TGCGCCAGCAGCCAAGAAGCAGCGGCTTCCTACGAGCAGTACTTC	CASSQEAAASYEQYF	.	.	TRBV4-1	TRBJ2-7
TGCAGTGTTCTCGCCACGGCCGAGCAGTACTTC	CSVLATAEQYF	.	.	TRBV20-1	TRBJ2-7
TGTGCTAGTGGACTCGAGTCCGGGACAAGTCTAGGGGGAAACACCATATATTTT	CASGLESGTSLGGNTIYF	.	.	TRBV12-5	TRBJ1-3
TGTGCCAGCAGTTTCACTTCTCTAAGAAAAGGGGGGGACCGGGACAGGGTTTACGAGCAGTACTTC	CASSFTSLRKGGDRDRVYEQYF	TRBD1	once	TRBV27	TRBJ2-7
TGTGCCAGCACCCTTCTGGTAGCGGGAGGAGGAGATACGCAGTATTTT	CASTLLVAGGGDTQYF	TRBD2	.	TRBV7-9	TRBJ2-3
TGCGCCAGCAGCTTGGTTGAGGGTTCGAGGGGAGAGACCCAGTACTTC	CASSLVEGSRGETQYF	.	once	TRBV5-1	TRBJ2-5
TGCGCCAGCAGCTTTAGGGGCCCGAACACTGAAGCTTTCTTT	CASSFRGPNTEAFF	.	.	TRBV5-1	TRBJ1-1
TGTGCCAGCAGCGACCAGGGGGCCCGCACAGATACGCAGTATTTT	CASSDQGARTDTQYF	TRBD1	.	TRBV9	TRBJ2-3
TGCAGCGTTCATGGGGGAGCCACCGGGGAGCTGTTTTTT	CSVHGGATGELFF	.	once	TRBV29-1	TRBJ2-2
TGTGCCAGCAGCCCTTTTGACGACCAGCAGTATTTT	CASSPFDDQQYF	.	.	TRBV7-9	TRBJ2-3
TGTGCCAGCAGCTCGTTCCAGGGGGCCTACGAGCAGTACTTC	CASSSFQGAYEQYF	TRBD1	once	TRBV11-2	TRBJ2-7
TGTGCCGGACTTCTTGCTTTAGGGAGAGAAAGCAATCAGCCCCAGCATTTT	CAGLLALGRESNQPQHF	.	.	TRBV18	TRBJ1-5
TGTGCCAGCAGTGATCTGGCGGGAGGGAACACAGATACGCAGTATTTT	CASSDLAGGNTDTQYF	TRBD2	.	TRBV6-4	TRBJ2-3
TGTGCCAGCAGCGAGGGTTCTGGGGCCAACGTCCTGACTTTC	CASSEGSGANVLTF	.	.	TRBV7-8	TRBJ2-6
TGTGCCAGCAGCCTCGGGACGGCAAGGGAGCAGTTCTTC	CASSLGTAREQFF	.	.	TRBV6-5	TRBJ2-1
TGTGCCAGCACCGACAGGACAGGGGGCTATGAGACCCAGTACTTC	CASTDRTGGYETQYF	TRBD1	.	TRBV2	TRBJ2-5
TGCAGCGTTAAGCGGGAGGGGACCGGGGAGCTGTTTTTT	CSVKREGTGELFF	TRBD2	.	TRBV29-1	TRBJ2-2
TGTGCCAGCAGCTTAGGGGCGGGAGTCGGTAACGAGCAGTACTTC	CASSLGAGVGNEQYF	TRBD2	.	TRBV11-2	TRBJ2-7
TGCAGCGTTGAAGATTATCAGGGGGCCTCCTACGAGCAGTACTTC	CSVEDYQGASYEQYF	TRBD1	.	TRBV29-1	TRBJ2-7
TGTGCCAGTAGAATTACAGGGGGCTACCCCTACGAGCAGTACTTC	CASRITGGYPYEQYF	TRBD1	.	TRBV19	TRBJ2-7
TGTGCCAGCAGTGAATTTGCAGAAGCCTACGAGCAGTACTTC	CASSEFAEAYEQYF	.	.	TRBV25-1	TRBJ2-7
TGTGCCAGCAGCTTGGTCCATTCCGACTACGAGCAGTACTTC	CASSLVHSDYEQYF	.	.	TRBV5-5	TRBJ2-7
TGTGCCAGCAGTAAACGGACAGGGTCTCAGCCCCAGCATTTT	CASSKRTGSQPQHF	TRBD1	once	TRBV28	TRBJ1-5
TGTGCCAGCAGTTACACCGGGACTAGCGGGACCTACGAGCAGTACTTC	CASSYTGTSGTYEQYF	TRBD2	.	TRBV6-5	TRBJ2-7